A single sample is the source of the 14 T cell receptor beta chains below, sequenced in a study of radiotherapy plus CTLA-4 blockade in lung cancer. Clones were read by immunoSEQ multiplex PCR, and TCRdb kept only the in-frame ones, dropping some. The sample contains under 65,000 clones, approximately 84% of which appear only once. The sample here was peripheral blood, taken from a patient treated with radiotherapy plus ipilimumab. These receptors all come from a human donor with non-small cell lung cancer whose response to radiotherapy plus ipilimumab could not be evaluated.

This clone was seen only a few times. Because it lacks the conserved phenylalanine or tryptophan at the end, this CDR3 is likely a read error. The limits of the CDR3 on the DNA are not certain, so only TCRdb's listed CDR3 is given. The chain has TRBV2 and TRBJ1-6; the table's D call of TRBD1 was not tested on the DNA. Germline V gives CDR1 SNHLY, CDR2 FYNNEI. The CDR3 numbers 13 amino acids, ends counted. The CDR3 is CASSPSNFGTVRI.

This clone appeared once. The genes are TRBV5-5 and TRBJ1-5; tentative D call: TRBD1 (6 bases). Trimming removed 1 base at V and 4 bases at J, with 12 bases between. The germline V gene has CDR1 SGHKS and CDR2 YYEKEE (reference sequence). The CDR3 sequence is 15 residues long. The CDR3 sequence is CASSLTGQFNQPQHF. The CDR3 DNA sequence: TGTGCCAGCAGCTTGACAGGACAGTTTAATCAGCCCCAGCATTTT.

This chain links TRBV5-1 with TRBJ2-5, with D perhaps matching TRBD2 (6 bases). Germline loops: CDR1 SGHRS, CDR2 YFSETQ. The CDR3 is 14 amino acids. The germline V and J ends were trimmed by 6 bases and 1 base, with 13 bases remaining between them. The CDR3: CASTLWRGQETQYF. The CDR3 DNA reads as TGCGCCAGCACTTTGTGGAGGGGCCAAGAGACCCAGTACTTC.

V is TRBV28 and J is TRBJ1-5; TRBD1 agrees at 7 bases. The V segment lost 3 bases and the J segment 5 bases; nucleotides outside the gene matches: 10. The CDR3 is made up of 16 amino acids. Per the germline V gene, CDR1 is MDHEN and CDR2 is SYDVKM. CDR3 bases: TGTGCCAGCAGTTTGCCTCCCGGGACAGTGGATCAGCCCCAGCATTTT. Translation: CASSLPPGTVDQPQHF.

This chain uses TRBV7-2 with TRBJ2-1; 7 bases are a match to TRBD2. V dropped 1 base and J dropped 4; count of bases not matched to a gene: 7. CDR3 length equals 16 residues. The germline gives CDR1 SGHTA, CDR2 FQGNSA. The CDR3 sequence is CASSLVRGGLYNEQFF. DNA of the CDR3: TGTGCCAGCAGCTTAGTACGCGGGGGTCTTTACAATGAGCAGTTCTTC.

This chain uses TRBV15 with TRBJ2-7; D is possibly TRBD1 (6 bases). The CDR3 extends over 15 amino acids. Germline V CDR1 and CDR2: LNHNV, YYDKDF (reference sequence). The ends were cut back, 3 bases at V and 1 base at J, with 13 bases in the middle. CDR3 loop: CATSSSQGFSYEQYF. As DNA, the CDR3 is TGTGCCACCAGCAGTTCTCAGGGGTTTTCCTACGAGCAGTACTTC.

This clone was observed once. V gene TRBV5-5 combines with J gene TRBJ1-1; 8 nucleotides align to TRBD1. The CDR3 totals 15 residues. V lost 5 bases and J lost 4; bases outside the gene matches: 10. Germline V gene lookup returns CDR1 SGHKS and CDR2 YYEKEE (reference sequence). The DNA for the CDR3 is TGTGCCAGCAGATTAGGGACAGGAGTGATCACTGAAGCTTTCTTT. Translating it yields CASRLGTGVITEAFF. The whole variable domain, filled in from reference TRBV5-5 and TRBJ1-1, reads DAGVTQSPTHLIKTRGQQVTLRCSPISGHKSVSWYQQVLGQGPQFIFQYYEKEERGRGNFPDRFSARQFPNYSSELNVNALLLGDSALYLCASRLGTGVITEAFFGQGTRLTVV.

The CDR3 region has the DNA TGTGCCAGCAGCCAAGCTTACGAGCAGTACTTC. Residues: CASSQAYEQYF. The gene calls are TRBV6-7 and TRBJ2-7; D is undetermined. TRBV6-7 is labeled an ORF, and its function is uncertain. The CDR3 spans 11 residues. Trimming removed 6 bases at V and 4 bases at J, with 7 bases between.

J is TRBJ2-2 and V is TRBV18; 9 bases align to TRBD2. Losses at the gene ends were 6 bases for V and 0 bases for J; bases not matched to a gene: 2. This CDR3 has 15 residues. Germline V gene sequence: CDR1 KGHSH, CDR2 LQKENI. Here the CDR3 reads CASSSSGANTGELFF. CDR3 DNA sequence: TGTGCCAGCTCGTCTAGCGGGGCGAACACCGGGGAGCTGTTTTTT. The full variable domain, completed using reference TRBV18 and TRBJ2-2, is NAGVMQNPRHLVRRRGQEARLRCSPMKGHSHVYWYRQLPEEGLKFMVYLQKENIIDESGMPKERFSAEFPKEGPSILRIQQVVRGDSAAYFCASSSSGANTGELFFGEGSRLTVL.

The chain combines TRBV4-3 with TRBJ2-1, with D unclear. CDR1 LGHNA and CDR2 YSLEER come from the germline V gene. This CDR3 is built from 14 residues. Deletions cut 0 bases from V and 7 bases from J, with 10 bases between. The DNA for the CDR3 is TGCGCCAGCAGCCAAGATCTAACTTCAAATGAGCAGTTCTTC. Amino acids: CASSQDLTSNEQFF.

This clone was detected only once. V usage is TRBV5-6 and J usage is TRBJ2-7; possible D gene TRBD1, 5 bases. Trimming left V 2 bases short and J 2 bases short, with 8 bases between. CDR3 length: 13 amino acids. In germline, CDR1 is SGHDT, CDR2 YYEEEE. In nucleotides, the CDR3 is TGTGCCAGCAGCTTCCGACAGCCCTACGAGCAGTACTTC. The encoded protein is CASSFRQPYEQYF.

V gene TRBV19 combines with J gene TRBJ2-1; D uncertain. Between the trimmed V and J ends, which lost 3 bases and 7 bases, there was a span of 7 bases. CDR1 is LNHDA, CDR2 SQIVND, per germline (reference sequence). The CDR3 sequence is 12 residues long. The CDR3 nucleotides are TGTGCCAGTAGTATGGGCAGTAATGAGCAGTTCTTC. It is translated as CASSMGSNEQFF.

The CDR3 DNA reads as TGCAGCGTTGAGCCTCTACAGTCAAACACCGGGGAGCTGTTTTTT. As protein: CSVEPLQSNTGELFF. The chain joins TRBV29-1 to TRBJ2-2; D is unresolved. CDR1 and CDR2 from the germline V gene are SQVTM and ANQGSEA. The CDR3 is 15 residues long. Trimming cost V 3 bases and J 2 bases, with 13 bases left between them.

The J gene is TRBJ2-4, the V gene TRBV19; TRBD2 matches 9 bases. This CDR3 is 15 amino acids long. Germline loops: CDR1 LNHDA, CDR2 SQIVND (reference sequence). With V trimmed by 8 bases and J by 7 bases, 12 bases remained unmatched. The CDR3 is CASSLSGGGRNIQYF. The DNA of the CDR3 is TGTGCCAGTTCCCTTAGCGGGGGTGGGAGGAACATTCAGTACTTC.